This T cell receptor (beta chain) was observed in a study of CD8 T cells in Susac syndrome. On the study more broadly: Each patient with Susac syndrome, at the time of blood draw, was therapy-naive, on corticosteroids, or on intravenous immunoglobulin alone. Study findings and constraints: TCR sequencing and HLA analysis covered a relatively small number of individuals.

Random hexamers were used to reverse transcribe roughly 0.45 to 1 ug of RNA. MiXCR was run by TCRdb on the immunoSEQ multiplex PCR reads, yielding one entry per CDR3 protein. This sample has 150,000 to 200,000 distinct CDR3 sequences, with over 75% found just once. As concerns this clonotype: The antigen remains undetermined.

Diagnostic criteria defined recently for definite or probable disease were met by the Susac syndrome patients. Germline CDR1 KGHSH, CDR2 LQKENI. The CDR3 totals 14 residues. Trimming shortened V by 3 bases and J by 0 bases, and 9 bases separated the two germline ends. This sequence joins TRBV18 and TRBJ2-7; D possibly corresponds to TRBD2 (5 bases). The receptor's source is a human donor with Susac syndrome. Sequenced material: CD4+ T cells from PBMCs. The CDR3 DNA reads TGTGCCAGCTCACCGAACGACTACTCCTACGAGCAGTACTTC. Translation: CASSPNDYSYEQYF.